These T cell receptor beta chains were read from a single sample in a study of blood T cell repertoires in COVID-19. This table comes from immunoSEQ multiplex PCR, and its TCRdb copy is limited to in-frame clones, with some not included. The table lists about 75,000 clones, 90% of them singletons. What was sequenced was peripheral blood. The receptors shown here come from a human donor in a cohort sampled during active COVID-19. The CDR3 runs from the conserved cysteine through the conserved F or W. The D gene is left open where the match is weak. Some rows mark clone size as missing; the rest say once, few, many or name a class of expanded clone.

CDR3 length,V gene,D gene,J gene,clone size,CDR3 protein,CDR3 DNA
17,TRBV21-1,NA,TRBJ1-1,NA,CASSFAGTRSMNTEAFF,TGTGCCAGCAGCTTTGCCGGGACAAGATCCATGAACACTGAAGCTTTCTTT
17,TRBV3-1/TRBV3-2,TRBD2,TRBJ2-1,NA,CASSQDRGRTSGFGQFF,TGTGCCAGCAGCCAAGACCGCGGGCGGACTAGCGGGTTTGGGCAGTTCTTC
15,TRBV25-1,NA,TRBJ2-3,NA,CASSELSGWADTQYF,TGTGCCAGCAGTGAGCTATCGGGATGGGCAGATACGCAGTATTTT
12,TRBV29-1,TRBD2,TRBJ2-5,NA,CSAGGIMKTQYF,TGCAGCGCCGGGGGGATTATGAAGACCCAGTACTTC
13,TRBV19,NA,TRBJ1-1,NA,CASSIGAITEAFF,TGTGCCAGTAGTATAGGGGCTATCACTGAAGCTTTCTTT
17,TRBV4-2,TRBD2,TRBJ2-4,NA,CASSQDLARRELNIQYF,TGTGCCAGCAGCCAAGATTTAGCCCGGCGGGAGTTAAACATTCAGTACTTC
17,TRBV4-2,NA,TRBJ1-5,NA,CASSQGFRRGGNQPQHF,TGTGCCAGCAGCCAAGGTTTCCGCAGGGGAGGCAATCAGCCCCAGCATTTT
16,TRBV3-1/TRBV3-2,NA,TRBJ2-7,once,CASSHGVLYGAAEQYF,TGTGCCAGCAGCCATGGGGTTCTATATGGGGCGGCCGAGCAGTACTTC
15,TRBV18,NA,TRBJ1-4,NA,CASSPQGATNEKLFF,TGTGCCAGCTCACCACAGGGGGCAACTAATGAAAAACTGTTTTTT
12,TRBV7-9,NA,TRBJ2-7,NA,CASSPGLLEQYF,TGTGCCAGCAGCCCGGGACTTCTCGAGCAGTACTTC
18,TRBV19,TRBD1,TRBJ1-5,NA,CASSPEAGQVYSNQPQHF,TGTGCCAGTAGTCCGGAGGCGGGACAGGTGTATAGCAATCAGCCCCAGCATTTT
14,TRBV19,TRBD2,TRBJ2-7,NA,CASSVGLADYEQYF,TGTGCCAGTAGTGTGGGACTAGCGGACTACGAGCAGTACTTC